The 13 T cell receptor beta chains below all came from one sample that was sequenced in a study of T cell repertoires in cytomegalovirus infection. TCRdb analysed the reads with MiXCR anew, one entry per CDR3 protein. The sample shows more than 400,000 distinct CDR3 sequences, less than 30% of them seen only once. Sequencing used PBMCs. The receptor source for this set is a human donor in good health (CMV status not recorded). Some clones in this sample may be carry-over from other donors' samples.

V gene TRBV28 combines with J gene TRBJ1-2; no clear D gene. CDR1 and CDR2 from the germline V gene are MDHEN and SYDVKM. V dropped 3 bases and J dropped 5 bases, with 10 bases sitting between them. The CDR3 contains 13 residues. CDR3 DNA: TGTGCCAGCAGTTTCCAGTCTTCATATGGCTACACCTTC. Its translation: CASSFQSSYGYTF.

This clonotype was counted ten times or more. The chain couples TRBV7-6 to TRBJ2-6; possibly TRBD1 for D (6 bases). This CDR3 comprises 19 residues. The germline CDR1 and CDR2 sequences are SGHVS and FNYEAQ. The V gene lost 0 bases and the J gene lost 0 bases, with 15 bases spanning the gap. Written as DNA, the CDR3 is TGTGCCAGCAGCTTAGCGGGATTGGGGGCTCCCTCTGGGGCCAACGTCCTGACTTTC. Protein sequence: CASSLAGLGAPSGANVLTF.

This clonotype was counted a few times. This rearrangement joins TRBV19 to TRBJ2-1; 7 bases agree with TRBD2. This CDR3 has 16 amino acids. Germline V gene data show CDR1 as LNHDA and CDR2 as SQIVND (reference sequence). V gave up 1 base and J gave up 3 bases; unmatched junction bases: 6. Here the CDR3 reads CASSIASGIFYNEQFF. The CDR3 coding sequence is TGTGCCAGTAGTATAGCAAGCGGGATCTTCTACAATGAGCAGTTCTTC.

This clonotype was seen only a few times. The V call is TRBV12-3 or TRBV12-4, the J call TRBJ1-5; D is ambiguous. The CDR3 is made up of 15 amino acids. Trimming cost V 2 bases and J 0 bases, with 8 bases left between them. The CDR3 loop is CASSLSRNSNQPQHF. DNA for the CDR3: TGTGCCAGCAGTTTATCCCGGAATAGCAATCAGCCCCAGCATTTT.

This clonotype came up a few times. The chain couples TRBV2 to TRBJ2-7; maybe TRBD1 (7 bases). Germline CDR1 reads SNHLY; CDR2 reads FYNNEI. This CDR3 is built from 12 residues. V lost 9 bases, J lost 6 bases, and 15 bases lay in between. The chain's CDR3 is CASEQEGAEQYF. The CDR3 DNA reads TGTGCCAGTGAGCAGGAGGGGGCCGAGCAGTACTTC.

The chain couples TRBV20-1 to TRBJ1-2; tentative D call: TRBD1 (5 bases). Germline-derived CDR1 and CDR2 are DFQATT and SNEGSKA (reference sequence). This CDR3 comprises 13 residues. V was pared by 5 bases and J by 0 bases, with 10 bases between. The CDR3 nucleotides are TGCAGTGCTTGGGACCAAGCTAACTATGGCTACACCTTC. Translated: CSAWDQANYGYTF.

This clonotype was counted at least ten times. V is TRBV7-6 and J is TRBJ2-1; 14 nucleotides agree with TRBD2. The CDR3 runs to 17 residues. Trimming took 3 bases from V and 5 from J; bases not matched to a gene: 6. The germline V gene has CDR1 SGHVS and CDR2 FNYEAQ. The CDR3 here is CASSLGTSGSYNNEQFF. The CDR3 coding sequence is TGTGCCAGCAGCTTGGGGACTAGCGGGAGTTATAACAATGAGCAGTTCTTC.

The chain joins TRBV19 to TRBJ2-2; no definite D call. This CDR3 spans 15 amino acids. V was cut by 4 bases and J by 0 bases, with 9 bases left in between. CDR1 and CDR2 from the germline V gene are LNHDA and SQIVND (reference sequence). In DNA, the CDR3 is TGTGCCAGTAGTACGGGTATTTCGAACACCGGGGAGCTGTTTTTT. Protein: CASSTGISNTGELFF.

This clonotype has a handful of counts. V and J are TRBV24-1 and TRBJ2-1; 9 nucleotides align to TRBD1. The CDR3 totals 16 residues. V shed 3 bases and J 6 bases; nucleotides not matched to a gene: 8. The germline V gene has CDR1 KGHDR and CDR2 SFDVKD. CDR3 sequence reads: CATSDRGQGLGNEQFF. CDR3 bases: TGTGCCACCAGTGATCGTGGACAGGGGCTGGGCAATGAGCAGTTCTTC.

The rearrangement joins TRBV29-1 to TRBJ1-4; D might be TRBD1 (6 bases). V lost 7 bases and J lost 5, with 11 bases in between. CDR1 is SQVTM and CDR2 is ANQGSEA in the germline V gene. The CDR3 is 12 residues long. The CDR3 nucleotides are TGCAGCGCTGTGGACAGAAATGAAAAACTGTTTTTT. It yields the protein CSAVDRNEKLFF.

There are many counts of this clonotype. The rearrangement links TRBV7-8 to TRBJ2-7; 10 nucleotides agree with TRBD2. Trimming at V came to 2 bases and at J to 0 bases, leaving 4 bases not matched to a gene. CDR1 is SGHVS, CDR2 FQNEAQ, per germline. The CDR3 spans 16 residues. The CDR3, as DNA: TGTGCCAGCAGCTTACGTCCTAGCGGGAGCTCCTACGAGCAGTACGTC. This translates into CASSLRPSGSSYEQYV.

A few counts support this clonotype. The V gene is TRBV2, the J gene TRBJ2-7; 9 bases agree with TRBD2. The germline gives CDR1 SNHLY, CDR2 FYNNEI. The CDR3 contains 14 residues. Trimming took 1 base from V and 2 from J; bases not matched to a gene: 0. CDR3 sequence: CASSEGLAAYEQYF. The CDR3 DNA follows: TGTGCCAGCAGTGAAGGACTAGCGGCCTACGAGCAGTACTTC.

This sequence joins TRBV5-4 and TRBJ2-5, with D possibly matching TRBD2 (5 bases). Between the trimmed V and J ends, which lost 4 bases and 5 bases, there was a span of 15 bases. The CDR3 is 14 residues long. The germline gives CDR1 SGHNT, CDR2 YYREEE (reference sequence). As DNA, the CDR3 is TGTGCCAGCAGCCCGGGGTGGGGTTCGGAGACCCAGTACTTC. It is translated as CASSPGWGSETQYF. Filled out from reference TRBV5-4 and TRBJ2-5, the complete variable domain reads ETGVTQSPTHLIKTRGQQVTLRCSSQSGHNTVSWYQQALGQGPQFIFQYYREEENGRGNFPPRFSGLQFPNYSSELNVNALELDDSALYLCASSPGWGSETQYFGPGTRLLVL.